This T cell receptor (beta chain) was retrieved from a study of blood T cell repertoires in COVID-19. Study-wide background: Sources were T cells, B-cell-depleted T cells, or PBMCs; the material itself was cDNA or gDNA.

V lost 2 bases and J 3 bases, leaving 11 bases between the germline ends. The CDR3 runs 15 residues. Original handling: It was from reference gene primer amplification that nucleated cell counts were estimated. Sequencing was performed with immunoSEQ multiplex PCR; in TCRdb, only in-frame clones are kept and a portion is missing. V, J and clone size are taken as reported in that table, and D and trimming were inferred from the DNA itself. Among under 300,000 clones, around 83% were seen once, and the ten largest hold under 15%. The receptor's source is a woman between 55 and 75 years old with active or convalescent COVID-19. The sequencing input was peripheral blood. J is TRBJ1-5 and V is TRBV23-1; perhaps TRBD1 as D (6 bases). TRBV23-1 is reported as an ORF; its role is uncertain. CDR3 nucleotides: TGCGCCAGCAGTCAAGGGGGCTACTTCAATCAGCCCCAGCATTTT. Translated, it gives CASSQGGYFNQPQHF.